A single sample gave rise to the 18 T cell receptor beta chains below, sequenced in a study of CD8+ T cells in alopecia areata (dated by TCRdb to 2016 to 2018). This sample's time point label indicates: less than 25 weeks on oral tofacitinib. The sample's treatment or condition label, in plain terms: oral pan-JAK inhibitor, 5-10 mg twice daily. To prepare the library, the immunoSEQ multiplex PCR assay was applied. For TCR sequencing, RNA was extracted from every sample and reverse transcribed into cDNA to serve as template. In TCRdb, the immuneACCESS table is reduced to in-frame sequences with V and J assigned. These tables do not hold every clone; where another copy was compared, an unresolved V gene accounts for under half, and the others remain unexplained. The sample contains about 110,000 clones, 84% of them found a single time. The ten largest account for over 20% of the sample. The specimen was CD8+ T cells sorted from blood, collected at week 24, from a patient treated with tofacitinib. The receptors come from a human donor with alopecia areata.

This chain links TRBV13 with TRBJ2-7; D assignment may be TRBD1 or TRBD2 (5 bases each). The length of the CDR3 is 13 residues. CDR1 is PRHDT, CDR2 FYEKMQ, per germline (reference sequence). Trimming shortened V by 4 bases and J by 2 bases, and 9 bases separated the two germline ends. This CDR3 is CASSSRGAYEQYF. In nucleotides, the CDR3 is TGTGCCAGCAGCTCCAGAGGGGCCTACGAGCAGTACTTC.

CDR3 sequence: CASSLGQGPNEQFF. The CDR3 DNA sequence: TGTGCCAGCAGTTTAGGGCAGGGCCCCAATGAGCAGTTCTTC. This rearrangement joins TRBV27 to TRBJ2-1, with D possibly TRBD1 on 5 matching bases. The ends were cut back, 2 bases at V and 6 bases at J, with 11 bases in the middle. This CDR3 comprises 14 residues. The germline V gene encodes CDR1 MNHEY and CDR2 SMNVEV (reference sequence).

The V call is TRBV16, the J call TRBJ2-7; D is unresolved. V was clipped by 6 bases and J by 4 bases, with 4 bases between them. The CDR3 loop spans 10 amino acids. From germline, CDR1 is KGHSY and CDR2 FQNENV. In DNA form, the CDR3 reads TGTGCCAGCAGACTTTACGAGCAGTACTTC. The encoded protein is CASRLYEQYF.

In this sample, this clone turned up once. The chain recombines TRBV5-4 with TRBJ1-2, with D hard to call. Germline CDR1 is SGHNT and CDR2 is YYREEE (reference sequence). Trimming pared 4 bases from V and 10 bases from J, leaving 11 bases between. The CDR3 length is 11 residues. CDR3: CASSLTSVYTF. In DNA form, the CDR3 reads TGTGCCAGCAGCCTCACATCGGTCTACACCTTC.

The rearrangement links TRBV5-1 to TRBJ2-2; 11 bases fit TRBD2. V lost 4 bases to trimming and J lost 2 bases; unmatched junction nucleotides: 10. The CDR3 has 18 residues. Germline V CDR1 and CDR2: SGHRS, YFSETQ. Written as DNA, the CDR3 is TGCGCCAGCAGCAGCTCTCCCCTAGCGGGGGGAAACACCGGGGAGCTGTTTTTT. It is translated as CASSSSPLAGGNTGELFF.

The chain has TRBV4-3 and TRBJ1-4; TRBD1 might be the D (5 bases). V lost 0 bases to trimming and J lost 8 bases, with 13 bases between them. The germline V gene has CDR1 LGHNA and CDR2 YSLEER. The CDR3 runs to 15 residues. The CDR3 loop is CASSQDRDGVEKLFF. The CDR3 nucleotides are TGCGCCAGCAGCCAAGATAGGGACGGTGTAGAAAAACTGTTTTTT.

Only a few counts were recorded for this clone. The chain is built from TRBV28 and TRBJ2-5, with 11 bases identical to TRBD2. CDR3 length: 20 residues. Germline V gene lookup returns CDR1 MDHEN and CDR2 SYDVKM. The trim removed 1 base at V and 2 bases at J, leaving 15 bases unmatched. The CDR3 nucleotides read TGTGCCAGCAGTTTATACCCCGTTACTAGCGGGAGCGCGACTCAAGAGACCCAGTACTTC. This gives the protein CASSLYPVTSGSATQETQYF.

The V and J genes are TRBV15 and TRBJ1-1; D is uncertain. This CDR3 region has 14 residues. Looked up from germline, CDR1 is LNHNV and CDR2 is YYDKDF (reference sequence). Trimming pared 3 bases from V and 6 bases from J, leaving 14 bases between. The CDR3 reads CATSSAGRPAEAFF. The CDR3 DNA reads as TGTGCCACCAGCAGTGCGGGCCGTCCCGCTGAAGCTTTCTTT.

The V call is TRBV19, the J call TRBJ1-1, with no clear D. Germline V lookup: CDR1 LNHDA, CDR2 SQIVND (reference sequence). V lost 1 base and J 0 bases, leaving 6 bases between the germline ends. The CDR3 is 14 amino acids. In DNA, the CDR3 is TGTGCCAGTAGTATAGGCAGTGTGAACACTGAAGCTTTCTTT. Residues: CASSIGSVNTEAFF.

The rearrangement links TRBV10-3 to TRBJ2-7, with D perhaps matching TRBD1 (6 bases). Trimming removed 0 bases from V and 3 bases from J, with 12 bases in between. Germline V CDR1 and CDR2: ENHRY, SYGVKD. This CDR3 has 15 amino acids. The DNA for the CDR3 is TGTGCCATCAGTGAGTCAAAACAGGGCTTCTACGAGCAGTACTTC. The encoded protein is CAISESKQGFYEQYF.

This clone was seen a few times. The V call is TRBV14, the J call TRBJ1-4, with D possibly TRBD1 on 5 matching bases. This CDR3 region has 12 residues. V was cut by 4 bases and J by 8 bases, with 8 bases left in between. Per germline, CDR1 SGHDN and CDR2 FVKESK. The CDR3 sequence is CASSPGGEKLFF. The CDR3 nucleotides read TGTGCCAGCAGCCCGGGGGGGGAAAAACTGTTTTTT.

The chain couples TRBV5-6 to TRBJ2-7; TRBD1 aligns across 7 bases. CDR1 is SGHDT, CDR2 YYEEEE, per germline. The V segment lost 4 bases and the J segment 0 bases; nucleotides outside the gene matches: 4. The CDR3 runs to 14 residues. In DNA, the CDR3 is TGTGCCAGCAGCCCGGGACAGCACTCCTACGAGCAGTACTTC. Its protein product is CASSPGQHSYEQYF.

The chain employs TRBV5-1 and TRBJ1-2, with TRBD1 as a possible D gene (5 bases). CDR3 length: 12 amino acids. Looked up from germline, CDR1 is SGHRS and CDR2 is YFSETQ. Trimming removed 3 bases at V and 10 bases at J, with 13 bases between. In DNA, the CDR3 is TGCGCCAGCAGCTCTGGGACGGCCGACTACACCTTC. This encodes CASSSGTADYTF.

The V gene is TRBV27, the J gene TRBJ1-2, with D possibly TRBD1 on 5 matching bases. The CDR3 consists of 14 residues. The germline V and J ends were trimmed by 6 bases and 4 bases, with 15 bases remaining between them. CDR1 MNHEY and CDR2 SMNVEV come from the germline V gene (reference sequence). The CDR3 loop reads CASRPRGGSYGYTF. For the CDR3, the DNA is TGTGCCAGCAGACCCCGGGGGGGAAGCTATGGCTACACCTTC.

CDR3 protein: CASSPPLGQGAGNEQFF. CDR3 bases: TGTGCCAGCAGCCCTCCCCTCGGACAGGGGGCGGGCAATGAGCAGTTCTTC. V and J are TRBV9 and TRBJ2-1; 11 positions match TRBD1. The germline V gene encodes CDR1 SGDLS and CDR2 YYNGEE. V dropped 4 bases and J dropped 6; count of bases not matched to a gene: 12. The CDR3 has 17 residues.

The V and J genes are TRBV13 and TRBJ2-5, with TRBD1 matching over 10 bases. Trimming took 6 bases from V and 5 from J; bases not matched to a gene: 6. Germline CDR1 reads PRHDT; CDR2 reads FYEKMQ (reference sequence). The CDR3 runs to 14 residues. CDR3 sequence reads: CASRRQGASETQYF. The CDR3 DNA reads as TGTGCCAGCAGGCGACAGGGGGCTTCCGAGACCCAGTACTTC.

The chain is built from TRBV5-6 and TRBJ2-3; possibly TRBD1 or TRBD2 for D (5 bases each). Germline-derived CDR1 and CDR2 are SGHDT and YYEEEE. This CDR3 is built from 15 residues. The V end was cut by 0 bases, the J end by 4 bases, with 12 bases between. The CDR3 DNA is TGTGCCAGCAGCTTGGTAGGGTTGGGGGCAGATACGCAGTATTTT. Amino acids: CASSLVGLGADTQYF.

The rearrangement joins TRBV6-5 to TRBJ1-2; D unclear. Germline V gene lookup returns CDR1 MNHEY and CDR2 SVGAGI. Trimming removed 2 bases from V and 8 bases from J, with 12 bases in between. The CDR3 sequence is 13 residues long. The CDR3 loop is CASSYRGAIGYTF. The CDR3 bases are TGTGCCAGCAGTTACCGGGGAGCGATCGGCTACACCTTC.